This T cell receptor beta chain was obtained from a study of T cells in Graves' hyperthyroidism and ophthalmopathy. RNA transcripts served as the template for amplifying TCR beta CDR3 regions. HTBI primers were the set used in a first-round RT-PCR of the TCR CDR3. TCRdb itself ran the multiplex PCR reads through MiXCR, one entry per CDR3 protein. The table includes fewer than 900,000 distinct CDR3 sequences, roughly 20% detected once. Whole-study findings and limits: Ophthalmopathy was distinguished from stable hyperthyroidism by 13 V-J signatures.

Patients were aged 18 to 65, had disease duration under 2 months, and had newly diagnosed hyperthyroidism. Diagnoses were established using clinical symptoms, serum thyroxine and TRAb, thyroid ultrasound and orbital computed tomography. This clonotype came up many times. Its specificity is unknown. CDR1 KGHSH and CDR2 LQKENI come from the germline V gene. J lost 3 bases, V lost 6 bases, and 3 bases had no gene match. CDR3 length: 13 residues. The sample was blood. The chain joins TRBV18 to TRBJ1-2; 8 nucleotides agree with TRBD1. The clonotype comes from a woman aged 45 to 65 with Graves' hyperthyroidism that later progressed to Graves' ophthalmopathy. The CDR3 loop is CASSSGQDYGYTF. Here the CDR3 DNA reads TGTGCCAGCTCGTCGGGACAGGACTATGGCTACACCTTC.